A single sample gave rise to the 21 T cell receptor beta chains below, sequenced in a study of OX40 agonist ivuxolimab in advanced cancers. Only in-frame clones appear in the TCRdb table, and some are missing; sequencing was by immunoSEQ multiplex PCR. This table holds about 70,000 clones, 75% to 90% found once. This material consisted of CD4+ or CD8+ T cells sorted from blood, taken in a trial of the OX40 agonist ivuxolimab. These receptors all stem from an adult with an advanced solid tumor such as melanoma, head and neck, liver or kidney cancer.

This chain links TRBV11-2 with TRBJ2-5; 12 positions match TRBD2. The CDR3 length is 15 residues. The V and J ends lost 6 bases and 4 bases, in that order; junction bases with no gene match: 6. The germline CDR1 and CDR2 sequences are SGHAT and FQNNGV. The CDR3 region has the DNA TGTGCCAGCAGAGAAACTAGCGGGGGGCTAGAGACCCAGTACTTC. Amino acids: CASRETSGGLETQYF.

CDR3 DNA sequence: TGCGCCAGCAGCTCAGGACAGATTAGCACAGATACGCAGTATTTT. This translates into CASSSGQISTDTQYF. V and J are TRBV5-1 and TRBJ2-3; tentatively, D is TRBD1 (6 bases). Trimming took off 3 bases at V and 0 bases at J, with 11 bases between the two ends. The CDR3 spans 15 residues. Germline assignment: CDR1 SGHRS and CDR2 YFSETQ.

The chain uses TRBV27 and TRBJ2-3; TRBD2 aligns across 12 bases. Germline V gene lookup returns CDR1 MNHEY and CDR2 SMNVEV (reference sequence). The CDR3 runs to 17 residues. Trimming took 4 bases from V and 0 from J; bases not matched to a gene: 5. The CDR3 is CASSSSGGATSTDTQYF. The CDR3 nucleotides read TGTGCCAGCAGTTCTAGCGGGGGGGCCACTAGCACAGATACGCAGTATTTT.

The genes are TRBV7-3 and TRBJ2-1; D is uncertain. The CDR3 is made up of 15 amino acids. With 5 bases removed from V and 0 bases from J, the gap between germline ends came to 11 bases. Germline V gives CDR1 SGHTA, CDR2 FQGTGA. CDR3 nucleotide sequence: TGTGCCAGCAGCCTAGACAAGAGCTCCTACAATGAGCAGTTCTTC. This encodes CASSLDKSSYNEQFF.

CDR3 amino acids: CASSPQTGLSYGYTF. The CDR3 bases are TGTGCCAGCAGTCCTCAAACGGGGCTTAGCTATGGCTACACCTTC. The J gene is TRBJ1-2, the V gene TRBV7-2, with D tentatively TRBD1 (5 bases). There are 15 residues in the CDR3. The germline V gene has CDR1 SGHTA and CDR2 FQGNSA. V lost 6 bases, J lost 4 bases, and 18 bases lay in between.

The chain is built from TRBV19 and TRBJ1-6, with a tentative D call TRBD1 (6 bases). The germline V gene encodes CDR1 LNHDA and CDR2 SQIVND (reference sequence). The CDR3 has 13 residues. Trimming left V 7 bases short and J 7 bases short, with 11 bases between. The CDR3 bases are TGTGCCAGTAATGATCAGGGGAATTCACCCCTCCACTTT. Amino acid sequence: CASNDQGNSPLHF.

The V call is TRBV7-9, the J call TRBJ2-3, with 7 bases matching TRBD2. This CDR3 has 15 amino acids. V was clipped by 5 bases and J by 1 base; unmatched bases: 6. From germline, CDR1 is SEHNR and CDR2 FQNEAQ (reference sequence). The CDR3 sequence: CASSLGGLRTDTQYF. CDR3 sequence (DNA): TGTGCCAGCAGCCTCGGGGGGTTACGCACAGATACGCAGTATTTT.

This rearrangement joins TRBV6-5 to TRBJ2-3; D might be TRBD2 (5 bases). Trimming removed 5 bases from V and 5 bases from J, with 11 bases in between. The V gene's germline CDR1 is MNHEY and CDR2 SVGAGI. The CDR3 totals 13 residues. DNA of the CDR3: TGTGCCAGCAGTGTGGTGGCGGGAGATACGCAGTATTTT. As protein: CASSVVAGDTQYF.

The J gene is TRBJ1-2, the V gene TRBV14; D is uncertain. The germline V and J ends were trimmed by 4 bases and 10 bases, with 16 bases remaining between them. The CDR3 extends over 13 amino acids. Germline V gives CDR1 SGHDN, CDR2 FVKESK. CDR3: CASSPPAKVPYTF. CDR3 DNA sequence: TGTGCCAGCAGCCCCCCCGCGAAAGTACCCTACACCTTC.

The rearrangement joins TRBV10-2 to TRBJ1-5; the D gene is possibly TRBD1 (5 bases). V was clipped by 8 bases and J by 3 bases, with 17 bases between them. The germline V gene has CDR1 WSHSY and CDR2 SAAADI. This CDR3 region has 15 residues. CDR3 sequence reads: CASARGRGNNQPQHF. As DNA, the CDR3 is TGCGCCAGCGCGCGGGGCAGAGGGAACAATCAGCCCCAGCATTTT.

The CDR3 loop is CASSLSPSTDTQYF. For the CDR3, the DNA is TGTGCCAGCAGCTTAAGTCCAAGCACAGATACGCAGTATTTT. This chain connects TRBV7-8 to TRBJ2-3; D unresolved. From germline, CDR1 is SGHVS and CDR2 FQNEAQ. V was cut by 2 bases and J by 0 bases, with 6 bases left in between. The CDR3 has 14 amino acids.

The gene calls are TRBV15 and TRBJ2-7, with D perhaps TRBD1 or TRBD2 (6 bases each). Trimming removed 5 bases from V and 2 bases from J, with 16 bases in between. From germline, CDR1 is LNHNV and CDR2 YYDKDF (reference sequence). This CDR3 has 15 residues. This CDR3 reads CATSSRGGFAYEQYF. DNA of the CDR3: TGTGCCACCAGCTCTCGAGGGGGGTTCGCCTACGAGCAGTACTTC.

Here the CDR3 DNA reads TGTGCCAGTAGTCGGTTGTGGGGCACAGATACGCAGTATTTT. Translated, it gives CASSRLWGTDTQYF. The J gene is TRBJ2-3, the V gene TRBV19; D gene unclear. V gave up 5 bases and J gave up 1 base, with 10 bases separating them. There are 14 residues in the CDR3. Germline V CDR1 and CDR2: LNHDA, SQIVND (reference sequence).

This clone was picked up one time. This chain links TRBV18 with TRBJ1-4, with 8 positions matching TRBD1. Germline-derived CDR1 and CDR2 are KGHSH and LQKENI. CDR3 length equals 14 residues. After removal of 6 bases from V and 8 bases from J, the junction contained 8 bases not matched to a gene. CDR3 nucleotides: TGTGCCAGCTCTCTTGGACAGGGTACCGAAAAACTGTTTTTT. Amino acid sequence: CASSLGQGTEKLFF.

This chain connects TRBV19 to TRBJ2-5; D may correspond to TRBD1 or TRBD2 (6 bases each). The CDR3 contains 15 residues. The V end lost 1 base, the J end lost 1 base, and 10 bases lay between the germline ends. Germline CDR1 reads LNHDA; CDR2 reads SQIVND (reference sequence). This CDR3 reads CASSIGGASQETQYF. The CDR3 DNA sequence: TGTGCCAGTAGTATAGGGGGGGCGAGCCAAGAGACCCAGTACTTC.

The chain uses TRBV5-1 and TRBJ1-1; D is possibly TRBD1 (6 bases). Germline V lookup: CDR1 SGHRS, CDR2 YFSETQ. Trimming removed 4 bases at V and 3 bases at J, with 10 bases between. CDR3 size: 13 residues. The CDR3 protein is CASSLQGHTEAFF. CDR3 nucleotides: TGCGCCAGCAGCCTCCAGGGGCACACTGAAGCTTTCTTT.

This clone was detected only once. This chain connects TRBV19 to TRBJ1-6, with a tentative D call TRBD1 (5 bases). Germline V lookup: CDR1 LNHDA, CDR2 SQIVND (reference sequence). The CDR3 is 13 amino acids. Trimming shortened V by 7 bases and J by 8 bases, and 12 bases separated the two germline ends. CDR3 coding DNA: TGTGCCAGTACTTCAGGGTACGATTCACCCCTCCACTTT. Its translation: CASTSGYDSPLHF.

The V and J genes are TRBV12-2 and TRBJ1-6; TRBD1 is taken as the D call from the table, unchecked against the DNA. TRBV12-2 represents a pseudogene. The CDR3 is made up of 17 amino acids. CDR3 coding DNA: TGTGCAAGTCGCTTATGTGCAAGGGACAATAGTTATTCACCCCTCCACTTT. Residues: CASRLCARDNSYSPLHF.

The chain links TRBV5-8 to TRBJ1-4; D remains ambiguous. The germline V gene encodes CDR1 SGHTS and CDR2 YDEGEE. V was clipped by 2 bases and J by 4 bases, with 3 bases between them. CDR3 length: 12 residues. CDR3 sequence reads: CASSFYNEKLFF. CDR3 in DNA: TGTGCCAGCAGCTTTTATAATGAAAAACTGTTTTTT. Complete variable domain (other parts from reference TRBV5-8 and TRBJ1-4): EAGVTQSPTHLIKTRGQQATLRCSPISGHTSVYWYQQALGLGLQFLLWYDEGEERNRGNFPPRFSGRQFPNYSSELNVNALELEDSALYLCASSFYNEKLFFGSGTQLSVL.

The chain carries TRBV7-6 and TRBJ1-4; D remains ambiguous. The CDR3 sequence is 14 residues long. Germline values: CDR1 SGHVS, CDR2 FNYEAQ. Trimming stripped 1 base from V and 6 bases from J, with 9 bases between. The CDR3 sequence is CASSLEPADEKLFF. The CDR3 DNA reads TGTGCCAGCAGCTTAGAACCGGCGGATGAAAAACTGTTTTTT.

The genes are TRBV19 and TRBJ1-1; 9 bases are shared with TRBD1. The V and J ends lost 7 bases and 0 bases, in that order; junction bases with no gene match: 3. Germline CDR1 is LNHDA and CDR2 is SQIVND (reference sequence). The CDR3 has 14 amino acids. The CDR3 loop reads CASKWTGVNTEAFF. The DNA for the CDR3 is TGTGCCAGTAAGTGGACAGGGGTGAACACTGAAGCTTTCTTT.